The 26 T cell receptor beta chains below were found in one sample sequenced in a study of blood T cell repertoires in COVID-19. Data came from immunoSEQ multiplex PCR; TCRdb stores just in-frame clones and leaves some out. This table has roughly 230,000 clones, almost 90% appearing once. The material sequenced was peripheral blood. The receptors derive from a woman in her sixties with COVID-19, enrolled during active disease.

The chain couples TRBV4-3 to TRBJ2-2, with D possibly TRBD1 on 6 matching bases. V lost 3 bases and J lost 5, with 16 bases in between. The CDR3 length is 16 residues. In germline, CDR1 is LGHNA, CDR2 YSLEER. The CDR3 DNA is TGCGCCAGCAGCCAGGCAGGGGCCCAGGAGACCGGGGAGCTGTTTTTT. As protein: CASSQAGAQETGELFF.

The chain joins TRBV19 to TRBJ1-1, with 8 bases that match TRBD1. Trimming cost V 5 bases and J 0 bases; bases outside gene matches: 2. The CDR3 is 14 residues long. Per germline, CDR1 LNHDA and CDR2 SQIVND (reference sequence). Here the CDR3 reads CASSWTGLNTEAFF. The CDR3 DNA reads as TGTGCCAGTAGTTGGACAGGGTTGAACACTGAAGCTTTCTTT.

This chain links TRBV21-1 with TRBJ1-2; the table calls TRBD1, which could not be checked here. TRBV21-1 is an annotated pseudogene. This CDR3 contains 14 residues. The chain's CDR3 is CASSKFAGNYGYTF. CDR3 DNA sequence: TGTGCCAGCAGCAAATTTGCAGGAAACTATGGCTACACCTTC.

This chain's CDR3 is CASSSRDIQETQYF. CDR3 nucleotide sequence: TGCGCCAGCAGCTCCCGGGACATACAAGAGACCCAGTACTTC. The V gene is TRBV5-1, the J gene TRBJ2-5, with a weak D call TRBD1 (6 bases). V was trimmed by 3 bases and J by 2 bases, leaving 11 bases between them. There are 14 residues in the CDR3. In germline, CDR1 is SGHRS, CDR2 YFSETQ.

This chain connects TRBV6-6 to TRBJ1-2; D gene uncertain. The CDR3 runs 14 residues. The germline V and J ends were trimmed by 5 bases and 6 bases, with 16 bases remaining between them. Germline CDR1 is MNHNY and CDR2 is SVGAGI (reference sequence). This CDR3 reads CASSPPVSSDGYTF. The CDR3 DNA is TGTGCCAGCAGTCCCCCTGTCAGTTCTGATGGCTACACCTTC.

This sequence joins TRBV3-1 (or the pseudogene TRBV3-2) and TRBJ2-1; a possible D gene is TRBD1 (5 bases). The germline V gene encodes CDR1 LGHDT and CDR2 YNNKEL (reference sequence). Between the trimmed V and J ends, which lost 4 bases and 0 bases, there was a span of 25 bases. The CDR3 loop spans 20 amino acids. The CDR3 DNA reads TGTGCCAGCAGCCTAATATTTCGTGGCAGGGCGAACCACTCCTACAATGAGCAGTTCTTC. It translates to CASSLIFRGRANHSYNEQFF.

This chain uses TRBV3-1 (or the pseudogene TRBV3-2) with TRBJ1-2; 9 bases map to TRBD1. The CDR3 contains 13 residues. The V segment lost 3 bases and the J segment 6 bases; nucleotides outside the gene matches: 2. CDR1 and CDR2 from the germline V gene are LGHDT and YNNKEL (reference sequence). CDR3 sequence: CASSHRDRDGYTF. DNA of the CDR3: TGTGCCAGCAGCCACCGGGACAGGGATGGCTACACCTTC.

This chain joins TRBV5-4 and TRBJ2-1, with 11 positions matching TRBD2. Germline-derived CDR1 and CDR2 are SGHNT and YYREEE (reference sequence). The CDR3 totals 17 residues. Trimming took 5 bases from V and 12 from J; bases not matched to a gene: 19. Written as DNA, the CDR3 is TGTGCCAGCAGGAGTGGCCCGGGACTAGCGGTTACCGGGGGGCAGTTCTTC. Translated: CASRSGPGLAVTGGQFF.

V gene TRBV13 combines with J gene TRBJ2-7, with 9 positions matching TRBD1. Unmatched junction bases numbered 12, after V lost 4 bases and J lost 5 bases. The germline V gene has CDR1 PRHDT and CDR2 FYEKMQ (reference sequence). The CDR3 contains 16 residues. CDR3 protein: CASSWIRDRAGNEQYF. The DNA for the CDR3 is TGTGCCAGCAGCTGGATCCGGGACAGGGCTGGCAACGAGCAGTACTTC.

This clone has just one count. V usage is TRBV7-9 and J usage is TRBJ1-1; D may be TRBD1 (5 bases). There are 14 residues in the CDR3. Germline V gives CDR1 SEHNR, CDR2 FQNEAQ (reference sequence). V dropped 0 bases and J dropped 8 bases, with 13 bases sitting between them. The CDR3 is CASSLAVREGEAFF. DNA of the CDR3: TGTGCCAGCAGCTTAGCAGTCAGGGAAGGCGAAGCTTTCTTT.

V and J are TRBV25-1 and TRBJ2-1; possible D gene TRBD2, 6 bases. Trimming took off 7 bases at V and 0 bases at J, with 16 bases between the two ends. The CDR3 has 16 amino acids. Looked up from germline, CDR1 is MGHDK and CDR2 is SYGVNS. This chain's CDR3 is CASKRSVRDSYNEQFF. DNA for the CDR3: TGTGCCAGCAAAAGATCGGTGCGGGACTCCTACAATGAGCAGTTCTTC. Based on the CDR3 plus reference TRBV25-1 and TRBJ2-1, the full variable domain is EADIYQTPRYLVIGTGKKITLECSQTMGHDKMYWYQQDPGMELHLIHYSYGVNSTEKGDLSSESTVSRIRTEHFPLTLESARPSHTSQYLCASKRSVRDSYNEQFFGPGTRLTVL.

This clone was picked up one time. The V gene is TRBV2, the J gene TRBJ2-7; no firm D call. Germline V gene lookup returns CDR1 SNHLY and CDR2 FYNNEI. The CDR3 contains 14 residues. The ends were cut back, 4 bases at V and 0 bases at J, with 10 bases in the middle. The CDR3 bases are TGTGCCAGCAGTGGTTGGGCAGACTCCTACGAGCAGTACTTC. It codes for CASSGWADSYEQYF.

The chain recombines TRBV3-1 (or the pseudogene TRBV3-2) with TRBJ2-7; maybe TRBD1 (6 bases). CDR1 is LGHDT and CDR2 is YNNKEL in the germline V gene (reference sequence). This CDR3 is built from 15 residues. V was cut by 4 bases and J by 3 bases, with 16 bases left in between. CDR3 region: CASSLSQGRIYEQYF. DNA for the CDR3: TGTGCCAGCAGCCTATCACAGGGAAGAATCTACGAGCAGTACTTC.

This sequence joins TRBV27 and TRBJ2-6; 12 nucleotides align to TRBD1. V lost 4 bases, J lost 2 bases, and 9 bases stayed unmatched. Germline V lookup: CDR1 MNHEY, CDR2 SMNVEV (reference sequence). This CDR3 region has 19 residues. The CDR3 DNA reads as TGTGCCAGCAGTTACAGTAGCGGGACAGGGGGCCCTGGGGCCAACGTCCTGACTTTC. Protein: CASSYSSGTGGPGANVLTF.

The chain employs TRBV6-5 and TRBJ1-2; 7 nucleotides line up with TRBD1. The CDR3 is 14 amino acids. V lost 6 bases, J lost 6 bases, and 10 bases stayed unmatched. The germline CDR1 and CDR2 sequences are MNHEY and SVGAGI. The CDR3 nucleotides read TGTGCCAGCAGCCCCGACAGGGACGAGAATGGCTACACCTTC. Translated: CASSPDRDENGYTF.

This clone was recorded only once. The chain couples TRBV27 to TRBJ1-3; D gene ambiguous. Trimming stripped 5 bases from V and 4 bases from J, with 12 bases between. This CDR3 is built from 14 residues. Germline V gene sequence: CDR1 MNHEY, CDR2 SMNVEV (reference sequence). CDR3 nucleotides: TGTGCCAGCAGTCCACGATTGAGAGGAAACACCATATATTTT. Translation: CASSPRLRGNTIYF.

The chain carries TRBV5-1 and TRBJ1-4; D is undetermined. Trimming took 4 bases from V and 4 from J, leaving 14 bases between them. The V gene's germline CDR1 is SGHRS and CDR2 YFSETQ. The CDR3 loop spans 15 amino acids. CDR3 loop: CASSPFSGINEKLFF. The DNA for the CDR3 is TGCGCCAGCAGCCCGTTTTCGGGGATTAATGAAAAACTGTTTTTT. Full variable domain (rest looked up from reference TRBV5-1 and TRBJ1-4): KAGVTQTPRYLIKTRGQQVTLSCSPISGHRSVSWYQQTPGQGLQFLFEYFSETQRNKGNFPGRFSGRQFSNSRSEMNVSTLELGDSALYLCASSPFSGINEKLFFGSGTQLSVL.

This clone has just one count. The chain links TRBV5-4 to TRBJ1-2, with D perhaps TRBD1 (5 bases). Germline-derived CDR1 and CDR2 are SGHNT and YYREEE (reference sequence). With 4 bases removed from V and 4 bases from J, the gap between germline ends came to 14 bases. This CDR3 region has 14 residues. The CDR3 region is CASSLGGSPYGYTF. The CDR3 DNA reads TGTGCCAGCAGCCTTGGGGGGAGTCCCTATGGCTACACCTTC. Variable domain in full (rest from reference TRBV5-4 and TRBJ1-2): ETGVTQSPTHLIKTRGQQVTLRCSSQSGHNTVSWYQQALGQGPQFIFQYYREEENGRGNFPPRFSGLQFPNYSSELNVNALELDDSALYLCASSLGGSPYGYTFGSGTRLTVV.

In regard to this clone: At one end the junction does not follow the germline gene, possibly because of a read error. The chain combines TRBV12-5 with TRBJ2-3; possible D gene TRBD1, 6 bases. In germline, CDR1 is LGHNT, CDR2 FRNRAP. CDR3 length: 11 amino acids. CDR3 DNA: TGCTCAACAGGGAGCACAGATACGCAGTATTTT. Translation: CSTGSTDTQYF.

Regarding this clone: The sample carries other DNA sequences with the same CDR3. The gene calls are TRBV6-5 and TRBJ1-2; D might be TRBD1 (6 bases). In germline, CDR1 is MNHEY, CDR2 SVGAGI. The V end lost 4 bases, the J end lost 3 bases, and 9 bases lay between the germline ends. This CDR3 has 13 residues. CDR3 in DNA: TGTGCCAGCAGTTTGACAGGAGACTATGGCTACACCTTC. Translated, it gives CASSLTGDYGYTF.

The CDR3 region is CASSYSSGSYGYTF. The CDR3 region has the DNA TGTGCCAGCAGTTACTCGTCAGGGTCCTATGGCTACACCTTC. The chain carries TRBV6-2 or TRBV6-3 and TRBJ1-2; D possibly corresponds to TRBD1 (5 bases). V was pared by 0 bases and J by 4 bases, with 9 bases between. CDR3 size: 14 residues. From germline, CDR1 is MNHEY and CDR2 SVGEGT.

J is TRBJ1-2 and V is TRBV30; D remains ambiguous. In germline, CDR1 is GTSNPN, CDR2 SVGIG (reference sequence). The CDR3 covers 12 residues. The CDR3, as DNA: TGTGGGCGCGGCGGTGGCGACTATGGCTACACCTTC. Translation gives CGRGGGDYGYTF.

The chain carries TRBV7-9 and TRBJ1-3; D not certain. The CDR3 extends over 14 amino acids. Looked up from germline, CDR1 is SEHNR and CDR2 is FQNEAQ (reference sequence). The V end was cut by 3 bases, the J end by 1 base, with 7 bases between. CDR3 bases: TGTGCCAGCAGCTTCCTCGGGTCTGGAAACACCATATATTTT. This codes for CASSFLGSGNTIYF.

The V gene is TRBV20-1, the J gene TRBJ2-3; 9 bases match TRBD2. V trimming: 3 bases; J trimming: 2 bases; junction bases outside the gene matches: 3. Germline CDR1 reads DFQATT; CDR2 reads SNEGSKA (reference sequence). The CDR3 loop spans 14 amino acids. The CDR3 reads CSASIAGVTDTQYF. The CDR3 DNA reads TGCAGTGCTAGTATAGCGGGGGTCACAGATACGCAGTATTTT.

This chain links TRBV6-5 with TRBJ1-2, with D perhaps matching TRBD1 (6 bases). Germline V CDR1 and CDR2: MNHEY, SVGAGI. The CDR3 consists of 13 residues. Trimming removed 6 bases at V and 4 bases at J, with 12 bases between. CDR3 bases: TGTGCCAGCAGCCAGGGACACTCCTATGGCTACACCTTC. Translating gives CASSQGHSYGYTF.

The V call is TRBV9, the J call TRBJ2-1; TRBD2 might be the D (5 bases). Trimming removed 5 bases at V and 0 bases at J, with 18 bases between. CDR3 length: 17 amino acids. The germline CDR1 and CDR2 sequences are SGDLS and YYNGEE. The CDR3 loop reads CASSDLGKRTSYNEQFF. CDR3 bases: TGTGCCAGCAGTGACCTGGGCAAGCGGACCTCCTACAATGAGCAGTTCTTC.